This T cell receptor beta chain was recovered during a study of T cell repertoires in cytomegalovirus infection. Study at large: Well-studied HLA-B-restricted epitopes and recently identified HLA-C-restricted epitopes of CMV were both used in the study. An indication of both CMV infection and matching HLA type came from public TCR beta signatures.

A word on this clonotype: Its antigen remains unknown.

The germline CDR1 and CDR2 sequences are SGHVS and FNYEAQ. Germline trimming cut 5 bases from V and 6 bases from J; bases unmatched to any gene: 9. This CDR3 region has 16 residues. Study-level findings and limits: CMV-specific TCR beta clonotypes restricted by HLA-C were the ones dominating the ex vivo response.

TCRdb reanalysed the reads using MiXCR and keeps one entry per CDR3 protein. This sample has approximately 1,000,000 distinct CDR3 sequences, with roughly 30% found just once. The sequence was obtained from a human donor in good health (CMV status not recorded). Some clones in this sample may be carry-over from other donors' samples. The gene calls are TRBV7-6 and TRBJ2-2, with TRBD1 matching 10 bases. Sequenced here: cultured CD8+ T cells from PBMCs, sampled from culture after CMV antigen stimulation. The CDR3 nucleotides read TGTGCCAGCAGCGCTCCGGGACAGGGGATCGCCGGGGAGCTGTTTTTT. Translated: CASSAPGQGIAGELFF.